Below, 27 T cell receptor beta chains from the same sample are listed, as sequenced in a study of a mutant IDH1 vaccine in newly diagnosed glioma. Libraries were prepared by immunoSEQ multiplex PCR; TCRdb keeps only in-frame clonotypes and omits some of them. The repertoire includes tens of thousands of clones, roughly 85% of them detected once, and approximately 8% sits in the top ten. The time point is: baseline, week 1 (first vaccination visit). As to treatment: pre-vaccination baseline after standard-of-care therapy. The sample consisted of PBMCs, taken from a glioma patient treated with radiotherapy, temozolomide or both. Source of these receptors: a woman aged 45-65 years with glioma.

The chain carries TRBV7-2 and TRBJ2-7; D possibly uses TRBD1 or TRBD2 (5 bases each). The CDR3 length is 14 residues. Germline V gene data show CDR1 as SGHTA and CDR2 as FQGNSA. Trimming removed 4 bases at V and 3 bases at J, with 13 bases between. The CDR3 sequence is CASSSRLGVYEQYF. DNA for the CDR3: TGTGCCAGCAGCTCCCGGCTGGGGGTCTACGAGCAGTACTTC.

This chain links TRBV11-3 with TRBJ2-2; 9 bases align to TRBD2. Germline V gene lookup returns CDR1 SGHNT and CDR2 YENEEA. V shed 4 bases, J shed 3 bases, and the junction held 9 bases outside the gene matches. The CDR3 extends over 17 amino acids. CDR3 protein: CASSSHRSGGYTGELFF. The CDR3 DNA follows: TGTGCCAGCAGCTCGCACCGTAGCGGGGGATACACCGGGGAGCTGTTTTTT.

The chain uses TRBV28 and TRBJ2-7; 10 positions agree with TRBD1. The trim removed 6 bases at V and 5 bases at J, leaving 10 bases unmatched. Per germline, CDR1 MDHEN and CDR2 SYDVKM. CDR3 length equals 15 residues. The CDR3 loop is CASRGGQGVRNEQYF. The CDR3 coding sequence is TGTGCCAGCAGGGGCGGACAGGGGGTAAGGAACGAGCAGTACTTC.

V is TRBV9 and J is TRBJ2-7; 11 bases are shared with TRBD1. Germline V gene sequence: CDR1 SGDLS, CDR2 YYNGEE. V lost 4 bases, J lost 1 base, and 7 bases stayed unmatched. This CDR3 contains 16 residues. The CDR3 is CASSPDRGPTSYEQYF. The CDR3 region has the DNA TGTGCCAGCAGCCCGGACAGGGGGCCTACTTCCTACGAGCAGTACTTC.

J is TRBJ2-1 and V is TRBV9, with D maybe TRBD1 (6 bases). CDR3 length: 17 residues. CDR1 is SGDLS, CDR2 YYNGEE, per germline. The V end lost 3 bases, the J end lost 6 bases, and 22 bases lay between the germline ends. The CDR3 protein is CASSAPRGGQVSNEQFF. CDR3 nucleotide sequence: TGTGCCAGCAGCGCTCCTCGAGGGGGTCAAGTCTCCAATGAGCAGTTCTTC.

The chain is built from TRBV9 and TRBJ2-7, with 11 bases matching TRBD1. V lost 2 bases to trimming and J lost 10 bases; unmatched junction nucleotides: 5. Per the germline V gene, CDR1 is SGDLS and CDR2 is YYNGEE. The CDR3 consists of 13 residues. In DNA, the CDR3 is TGTGCCAGCAGCGTGGGGACAGGGGGGAATCAGTACTTC. Its protein product is CASSVGTGGNQYF.

The chain couples TRBV2 to TRBJ1-4; no reliable D call. Between the trimmed V and J ends, which lost 7 bases and 5 bases, there was a span of 14 bases. The CDR3 is made up of 14 amino acids. In germline, CDR1 is SNHLY, CDR2 FYNNEI. In DNA, the CDR3 is TGTGCCAGCAACTCAGGAGGACCAAATGAAAAACTGTTTTTT. It encodes CASNSGGPNEKLFF.

The V call is TRBV5-4, the J call TRBJ1-1; 8 bases line up with TRBD1. In germline, CDR1 is SGHNT, CDR2 YYREEE (reference sequence). The CDR3 has 15 amino acids. V gave up 6 bases and J gave up 5 bases; unmatched junction bases: 12. Here the CDR3 DNA reads TGTGCCAGCAACTCCGGACAGGGACGGGGTACTGAAGCTTTCTTT. Protein sequence: CASNSGQGRGTEAFF.

In nucleotides, the CDR3 is TGCGCCAGCAGCTTGAATGGGGGTCCAGATACGCAGTATTTT. This encodes CASSLNGGPDTQYF. The chain has TRBV5-1 and TRBJ2-3; perhaps D is TRBD1 or TRBD2 (5 bases each). Germline V gene lookup returns CDR1 SGHRS and CDR2 YFSETQ. This CDR3 comprises 14 residues. Trimming took 1 base from V and 4 from J, leaving 10 bases between them. Full variable domain (remainder filled in from reference TRBV5-1 and TRBJ2-3): KAGVTQTPRYLIKTRGQQVTLSCSPISGHRSVSWYQQTPGQGLQFLFEYFSETQRNKGNFPGRFSGRQFSNSRSEMNVSTLELGDSALYLCASSLNGGPDTQYFGPGTRLTVL.

V is TRBV2 and J is TRBJ2-2; D might be TRBD1 (6 bases). CDR3 length equals 15 residues. The V gene's germline CDR1 is SNHLY and CDR2 FYNNEI. Trimming pared 0 bases from V and 2 bases from J, leaving 7 bases between. The CDR3 DNA reads TGTGCCAGCAGTGAAGCAGGGGGAAACACCGGGGAGCTGTTTTTT. This sequence encodes CASSEAGGNTGELFF.

The genes are TRBV11-3 and TRBJ2-7; D is unclear. Germline V lookup: CDR1 SGHNT, CDR2 YENEEA. The CDR3 has 14 residues. V was pared by 1 base and J by 0 bases, with 7 bases between. The CDR3 region has the DNA TGTGCCAGCAGCTTAGGCGGATCCTCCTACGAGCAGTACTTC. This encodes CASSLGGSSYEQYF.

The chain uses TRBV6-5 and TRBJ1-2, with D tentatively TRBD1 (6 bases). This CDR3 is built from 13 residues. V lost 6 bases, J lost 2 bases, and 10 bases lay in between. Germline lookup yields CDR1 MNHEY and CDR2 SVGAGI. Written as DNA, the CDR3 is TGTGCCAGCAGCGGACAGCCAAACTATGGCTACACCTTC. Its translation is CASSGQPNYGYTF.

V and J are TRBV9 and TRBJ2-7; D gene unclear. There are 13 residues in the CDR3. Germline-derived CDR1 and CDR2 are SGDLS and YYNGEE. Trimming removed 0 bases from V and 5 bases from J, with 9 bases in between. The CDR3 DNA reads as TGTGCCAGCAGCGTAGAGCAGGTCGACGAGCAGTACTTC. Translating it yields CASSVEQVDEQYF. The full variable domain, rest sourced from reference TRBV9 and TRBJ2-7, is DSGVTQTPKHLITATGQRVTLRCSPRSGDLSVYWYQQSLDQGLQFLIQYYNGEERAKGNILERFSAQQFPDLHSELNLSSLELGDSALYFCASSVEQVDEQYFGPGTRLTVT.

The DNA of the CDR3 is TGTGCCAGCAGCTTACGGGGGACCCACCAAGAGACCCAGTACTTC. Translated, it gives CASSLRGTHQETQYF. The chain joins TRBV7-3 to TRBJ2-5; the D gene is possibly TRBD2 (6 bases). The CDR3 spans 15 residues. Looked up from germline, CDR1 is SGHTA and CDR2 is FQGTGA. Trimming removed 2 bases at V and 0 bases at J, with 10 bases between.

This clone was counted once. V and J are TRBV4-3 and TRBJ2-6; possibly TRBD1 for D (6 bases). The CDR3 runs to 16 residues. Germline V gives CDR1 LGHNA, CDR2 YSLEER. V lost 3 bases, J lost 0 bases, and 9 bases lay in between. CDR3 in amino acids: CASSQGHVSGANVLTF. CDR3 DNA sequence: TGCGCCAGCAGCCAGGGACACGTCTCTGGGGCCAACGTCCTGACTTTC.

The V gene is TRBV2, the J gene TRBJ2-1; 7 bases match TRBD1. This CDR3 comprises 14 residues. Trimming removed 8 bases from V and 2 bases from J; junction bases left unmatched: 6. Germline V CDR1 and CDR2: SNHLY, FYNNEI. CDR3 bases: TGTGCCAGCGGGTACGGGACAGCCTACAATGAGCAGTTCTTC. It encodes CASGYGTAYNEQFF. The full variable domain, completed using reference TRBV2 and TRBJ2-1, is EPEVTQTPSHQVTQMGQEVILRCVPISNHLYFYWYRQILGQKVEFLVSFYNNEISEKSEIFDDQFSVERPDGSNFTLKIRSTKLEDSAMYFCASGYGTAYNEQFFGPGTRLTVL.

The chain couples TRBV6-6 to TRBJ1-1; D is unclear. This CDR3 spans 16 amino acids. Germline lookup yields CDR1 MNHNY and CDR2 SVGAGI (reference sequence). The ends were cut back, 2 bases at V and 8 bases at J, with 21 bases in the middle. The CDR3 nucleotides read TGTGCCAGCAGTTACACGGGATGGGAGAGTACACTGGAAGCTTTCTTT. Its protein is CASSYTGWESTLEAFF.

V is TRBV28 and J is TRBJ1-4; the match to TRBD1 covers 7 bases. Germline V lookup: CDR1 MDHEN, CDR2 SYDVKM. This CDR3 is built from 14 residues. With 8 bases clipped from V and 1 base from J, the junction kept 4 bases outside the gene matches. CDR3 sequence: CASRYRGTNEKLFF. DNA for the CDR3: TGTGCCAGCCGATACAGGGGAACTAATGAAAAACTGTTTTTT.

In its sample, this clone was seen once. The V and J genes are TRBV11-3 and TRBJ2-3; no clear D. Germline CDR1 reads SGHNT; CDR2 reads YENEEA. V lost 2 bases and J 2 bases, leaving 11 bases between the germline ends. CDR3 size: 15 residues. The CDR3: CASSLHSRTTDTQYF. The CDR3 nucleotides read TGTGCCAGCAGCTTACACTCACGCACCACAGATACGCAGTATTTT. The whole variable domain, remainder taken from reference TRBV11-3 and TRBJ2-3, is EAGVVQSPRYKIIEKKQPVAFWCNPISGHNTLYWYLQNLGQGPELLIRYENEEAVDDSQLPKDRFSAERLKGVDSTLKIQPAELGDSAVYLCASSLHSRTTDTQYFGPGTRLTVL.

The chain recombines TRBV5-4 with TRBJ2-5, with D possibly called TRBD1 or TRBD2 (6 bases each). Germline CDR1 SGHNT, CDR2 YYREEE (reference sequence). Between the trimmed V and J ends, which lost 4 bases and 1 base, there was a span of 14 bases. The CDR3 runs to 15 residues. The CDR3 here is CASSPGGTTQETQYF. The CDR3 nucleotides are TGTGCCAGCAGCCCGGGCGGGACAACCCAAGAGACCCAGTACTTC. The whole variable domain, remainder taken from reference TRBV5-4 and TRBJ2-5, is ETGVTQSPTHLIKTRGQQVTLRCSSQSGHNTVSWYQQALGQGPQFIFQYYREEENGRGNFPPRFSGLQFPNYSSELNVNALELDDSALYLCASSPGGTTQETQYFGPGTRLLVL.

The CDR3 bases are TGTGCCAGCAAGGGGGGCAGGGTGGGCAAAGAGACCCAGTACTTC. Its protein is CASKGGRVGKETQYF. The V gene is TRBV28, the J gene TRBJ2-5; perhaps D is TRBD1 or TRBD2 (6 bases each). There are 15 residues in the CDR3. Germline V lookup: CDR1 MDHEN, CDR2 SYDVKM. Trimming shortened V by 7 bases and J by 3 bases, and 18 bases separated the two germline ends. The variable domain in full, with the rest retrieved from reference TRBV28 and TRBJ2-5, is DVKVTQSSRYLVKRTGEKVFLECVQDMDHENMFWYRQDPGLGLRLIYFSYDVKMKEKGDIPEGYSVSREKKERFSLILESASTNQTSMYLCASKGGRVGKETQYFGPGTRLLVL.

The CDR3 spells CSVQGQGYGYTF. Here the CDR3 DNA reads TGCAGCGTCCAAGGACAAGGCTATGGCTACACCTTC. The V gene is TRBV29-1, the J gene TRBJ1-2, with D possibly matching TRBD1 (5 bases). Per the germline V gene, CDR1 is SQVTM and CDR2 is ANQGSEA. V lost 6 bases and J 4 bases, leaving 12 bases between the germline ends. This CDR3 has 12 residues.

V is TRBV5-1 and J is TRBJ2-7, with 7 bases that match TRBD1. The junction had 12 bases not matched to a gene; V was cut back by 6 bases and J by 6 bases. Germline values: CDR1 SGHRS, CDR2 YFSETQ. There are 14 residues in the CDR3. The CDR3 DNA is TGCGCCAGCAACCCAGGGGGTGTCTCCGGCGAGCAGTACTTC. It codes for CASNPGGVSGEQYF.

This chain uses TRBV5-1 with TRBJ1-1; 10 bases align to TRBD1. The CDR3 consists of 15 residues. CDR1 SGHRS and CDR2 YFSETQ come from the germline V gene. The V gene end was trimmed by 0 bases and the J gene end by 1 base; junction bases not matched to a gene: 0. CDR3 amino acids: CASSLGDRGNTEAFF. CDR3 sequence (DNA): TGCGCCAGCAGCTTGGGGGACAGGGGGAACACTGAAGCTTTCTTT.

The genes are TRBV25-1 and TRBJ2-3; the D gene could be TRBD1 or TRBD2 (6 bases each). V lost 6 bases and J lost 2, with 21 bases in between. CDR3 length equals 17 residues. From germline, CDR1 is MGHDK and CDR2 SYGVNS. The CDR3 sequence: CASSLQSGGRVTDTQYF. CDR3 nucleotides: TGTGCCAGCAGCCTCCAGTCTGGGGGGCGTGTCACAGATACGCAGTATTTT.

This clone turned up a few times. The genes are TRBV27 and TRBJ1-5; the D gene is possibly TRBD1 (5 bases). The V gene lost 2 bases and the J gene lost 7 bases, with 15 bases spanning the gap. This CDR3 has 15 residues. The germline V gene has CDR1 MNHEY and CDR2 SMNVEV (reference sequence). CDR3 sequence: CASSLTPGKGQPQHF. In DNA, the CDR3 is TGTGCCAGCAGTTTAACCCCAGGGAAAGGCCAGCCCCAGCATTTT.

The chain uses TRBV19 and TRBJ1-5, with D possibly being TRBD1 (5 bases). Germline V gives CDR1 LNHDA, CDR2 SQIVND (reference sequence). The CDR3 length is 16 residues. Trimming took off 0 bases at V and 6 bases at J, with 15 bases between the two ends. CDR3 DNA: TGTGCCAGTAGTATAGATCTCAGCAGGGAGTCTCAGCCCCAGCATTTT. Its protein product is CASSIDLSRESQPQHF.